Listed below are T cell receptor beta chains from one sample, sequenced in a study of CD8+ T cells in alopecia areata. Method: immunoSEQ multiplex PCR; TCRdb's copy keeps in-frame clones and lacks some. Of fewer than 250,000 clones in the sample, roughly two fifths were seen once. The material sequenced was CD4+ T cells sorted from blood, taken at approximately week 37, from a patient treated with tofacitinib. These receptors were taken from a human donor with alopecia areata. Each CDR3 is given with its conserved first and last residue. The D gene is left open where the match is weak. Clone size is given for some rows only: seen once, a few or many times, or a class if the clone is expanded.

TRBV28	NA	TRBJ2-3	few	CASREESTDTQYF	TGTGCCAGCAGGGAGGAGAGCACAGATACGCAGTATTTT
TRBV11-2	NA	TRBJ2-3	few	CASSLRIYSGTDTQYF	TGTGCCAGCAGCTTACGGATATACTCTGGCACAGATACGCAGTATTTT
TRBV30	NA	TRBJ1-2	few	CAWSVQPANYGYTF	TGTGCCTGGAGTGTACAGCCAGCTAACTATGGCTACACCTTC
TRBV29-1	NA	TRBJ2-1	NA	CSASSRPSYNEQFF	TGCAGCGCCTCGAGTCGACCCTCCTACAATGAGCAGTTCTTC
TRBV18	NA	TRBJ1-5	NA	CASSPQTRGQNQPQHF	TGTGCCAGCTCACCACAGACAAGGGGCCAGAATCAGCCCCAGCATTTT
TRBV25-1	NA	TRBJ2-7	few	CASIPMEGPEQYF	TGTGCCAGCATTCCCATGGAGGGCCCCGAGCAGTACTTC
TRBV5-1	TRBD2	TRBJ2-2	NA	CASSQDSSGATGELFF	TGCGCCAGCAGCCAAGATTCTAGCGGGGCAACCGGGGAGCTGTTTTTT
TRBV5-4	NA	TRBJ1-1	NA	CASGRANTEAFF	TGTGCCAGCGGTCGGGCCAACACTGAAGCTTTCTTT
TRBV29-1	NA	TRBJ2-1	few	CSGEAPGEQFF	TGCAGCGGGGAGGCACCCGGTGAGCAGTTCTTC
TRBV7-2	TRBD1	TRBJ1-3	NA	CASSLAFGRGLGNTIYF	TGTGCCAGCAGCTTAGCCTTCGGCAGGGGGCTAGGTAACACCATATATTTT
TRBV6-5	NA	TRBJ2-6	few	CASTSGSSGANVLTF	TGTGCCAGCACCTCGGGAAGCTCTGGGGCCAACGTCCTGACTTTC
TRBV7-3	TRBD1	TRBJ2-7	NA	CASSSNTGASYEQYF	TGTGCCAGCAGCTCGAATACAGGGGCATCCTACGAGCAGTACTTC
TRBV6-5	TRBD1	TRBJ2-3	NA	CASRTQGASADTQYF	TGTGCCAGCAGGACACAGGGGGCGTCCGCAGATACGCAGTATTTT
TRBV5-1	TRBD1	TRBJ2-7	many	CASSSGQGYDEQYF	TGCGCCAGCAGCTCAGGACAGGGATATGACGAGCAGTACTTC